The 32 T cell receptor beta chains below were found in one sample sequenced in a study of Graves' ophthalmopathy and Graves' hyperthyroidism. TCR beta CDR3 amplification used RNA transcripts. An opening RT-PCR round employed HTBI primers and preceded a second-round multiplex PCR. TCRdb processed the multiplex PCR reads anew with MiXCR; each CDR3 protein has one entry. The table includes some 1.1 million distinct CDR3 sequences, 35% to 45% detected once. Sequencing input: peripheral blood or thyroid tissue (not recorded which). Source of these receptors: an adult man with Graves' hyperthyroidism.

The CDR3 coding sequence is TGTGCCAGCAGTACACCACCTGGGGCCAACTATGGCTACACCTTC. Protein product: CASSTPPGANYGYTF. The chain recombines TRBV9 with TRBJ1-2, with D tentatively TRBD1 (5 bases). This CDR3 contains 15 residues. V gave up 5 bases and J gave up 2 bases, with 16 bases separating them. Germline values: CDR1 SGDLS, CDR2 YYNGEE.

This clonotype was picked up a small number of times. The chain has TRBV5-6 and TRBJ2-7; a possible D gene is TRBD1 (6 bases). The ends were cut back, 4 bases at V and 2 bases at J, with 16 bases in the middle. This CDR3 contains 15 residues. CDR1 is SGHDT and CDR2 is YYEEEE in the germline V gene. This CDR3 is CASSQDPGQAYEQYF. DNA for the CDR3: TGTGCCAGCAGCCAAGATCCGGGACAAGCCTACGAGCAGTACTTC.

This clonotype occurred many times. The chain employs TRBV6-5 and TRBJ1-2, with D perhaps TRBD1 (5 bases). Germline V gene sequence: CDR1 MNHEY, CDR2 SVGAGI. The CDR3 runs 12 residues. V was trimmed by 0 bases and J by 6 bases, leaving 5 bases between them. CDR3 in amino acids: CASSYSGDGYTF. The DNA for the CDR3 is TGTGCCAGCAGTTACTCGGGGGATGGCTACACCTTC.

The J gene is TRBJ2-3, the V gene TRBV19; TRBD2 aligns across 11 bases. The CDR3 spans 18 residues. Germline V CDR1 and CDR2: LNHDA, SQIVND (reference sequence). V lost 4 bases and J lost 2; bases outside the gene matches: 11. The CDR3: CASSTDWGTSGITDTQYF. Here the CDR3 DNA reads TGTGCCAGTAGTACCGATTGGGGGACTAGCGGAATCACAGATACGCAGTATTTT.

This chain joins TRBV4-1 and TRBJ1-4; D remains ambiguous. The CDR3 runs to 15 residues. V shed 0 bases and J shed 0 bases, with 5 bases lying between them. Germline CDR1 is MGHRA and CDR2 is YSYEKL. The CDR3 bases are TGCGCCAGCAGCCAAGAGAGTACAACTAATGAAAAACTGTTTTTT. Its translation is CASSQESTTNEKLFF.

The gene calls are TRBV2 and TRBJ1-6; 7 bases match TRBD1. J gave up 2 bases and V 6 bases, and 7 bases lay outside the gene matches. The germline V gene has CDR1 SNHLY and CDR2 FYNNEI. This CDR3 is 16 amino acids long. The CDR3, as DNA: TGTGCCAGCAGACTAGACAGGGCGACCTATAATTCACCCCTCCACTTT. It is translated as CASRLDRATYNSPLHF.

This clonotype was recorded a few times. The chain has TRBV7-9 and TRBJ1-5; D call uncertain. The V end lost 4 bases, the J end lost 0 bases, and 10 bases lay between the germline ends. CDR1 SEHNR and CDR2 FQNEAQ come from the germline V gene (reference sequence). This CDR3 is 15 amino acids long. The CDR3, as DNA: TGTGCCAGCAGCTCGGGCTGGGGTAGCAATCAGCCCCAGCATTTT. Translated: CASSSGWGSNQPQHF.

This clonotype was seen repeatedly, ten times or more. The gene calls are TRBV7-8 and TRBJ2-6; 9 bases agree with TRBD2. V gave up 0 bases and J gave up 0 bases; unmatched junction bases: 12. Looked up from germline, CDR1 is SGHVS and CDR2 is FQNEAQ. The CDR3 totals 21 residues. CDR3 amino acids: CASSLASSPGTSLSGANVLTF. The CDR3 bases are TGTGCCAGCAGCTTAGCGTCAAGCCCCGGGACTAGCCTCTCTGGGGCCAACGTCCTGACTTTC.

In this sample, this clonotype turned up a few times. The chain carries TRBV12-3 or TRBV12-4 and TRBJ1-2, with D unresolved. The CDR3 spans 15 residues. Trimming stripped 4 bases from V and 3 bases from J, with 15 bases between. CDR3 protein: CASSSTRETYYGYTF. The CDR3 nucleotides read TGTGCCAGCAGTTCCACACGGGAGACCTACTATGGCTACACCTTC.

V and J are TRBV4-3 and TRBJ2-5, with 10 bases matching TRBD2. CDR3 length: 16 residues. The germline V gene has CDR1 LGHNA and CDR2 YSLEER. J gave up 5 bases and V 2 bases, and 8 bases lay outside the gene matches. CDR3 in amino acids: CASSQITSGMKETQYF. The CDR3 DNA reads as TGCGCCAGCAGCCAAATTACTAGCGGGATGAAGGAGACCCAGTACTTC.

This clonotype was counted ten times or more. The chain has TRBV6-5 and TRBJ1-6; possibly TRBD1 for D (5 bases). Germline assignment: CDR1 MNHEY and CDR2 SVGAGI. The V end lost 6 bases, the J end lost 6 bases, and 24 bases lay between the germline ends. This CDR3 comprises 18 residues. The CDR3 loop reads CASRRRRGTFGSNSPLHF. In DNA form, the CDR3 reads TGTGCCAGCAGGCGACGGAGGGGAACTTTCGGGTCTAATTCACCCCTCCACTTT.

The chain carries TRBV20-1 and TRBJ1-2; 8 bases are a match to TRBD1. V was pared by 6 bases and J by 4 bases, with 7 bases of the junction left unmatched. The germline gives CDR1 DFQATT, CDR2 SNEGSKA (reference sequence). The CDR3 covers 13 residues. The CDR3 DNA is TGCAGTGCCATGACAGGGGACTTCTATGGCTACACCTTC. Protein sequence: CSAMTGDFYGYTF.

This clonotype was observed many times. This CDR3 is CASSLLTGGGQPQHF. CDR3 DNA: TGTGCCAGCAGCTTATTGACAGGGGGCGGTCAGCCCCAGCATTTT. The chain uses TRBV7-2 and TRBJ1-5; 10 bases agree with TRBD1. Germline values: CDR1 SGHTA, CDR2 FQGNSA. V was pared by 2 bases and J by 6 bases, with 4 bases of the junction left unmatched. This CDR3 is 15 amino acids long.

The chain uses TRBV7-6 and TRBJ1-5; no clear D gene. The ends were cut back, 4 bases at V and 0 bases at J, with 10 bases in the middle. Germline V lookup: CDR1 SGHVS, CDR2 FNYEAQ. This CDR3 is built from 15 residues. CDR3 region: CASSSSDGSNQPQHF. CDR3 bases: TGTGCCAGCAGCTCCTCGGACGGTAGCAATCAGCCCCAGCATTTT.

This clonotype occurred a few times. This sequence joins TRBV5-1 and TRBJ1-2; perhaps TRBD1 as D (5 bases). CDR1 and CDR2 from the germline V gene are SGHRS and YFSETQ. This CDR3 has 13 residues. Trimming pared 6 bases from V and 5 bases from J, leaving 14 bases between. The CDR3 DNA is TGCGCCAGCACCCCAAACGGGGGATATGGCTACACCTTC. Translating it yields CASTPNGGYGYTF. Combining the CDR3 with reference TRBV5-1 and TRBJ1-2 gives the whole variable domain KAGVTQTPRYLIKTRGQQVTLSCSPISGHRSVSWYQQTPGQGLQFLFEYFSETQRNKGNFPGRFSGRQFSNSRSEMNVSTLELGDSALYLCASTPNGGYGYTFGSGTRLTVV.

This clonotype was detected ten times or more. This chain links TRBV25-1 with TRBJ1-2; 7 positions match TRBD1. This CDR3 region has 13 residues. J was trimmed by 8 bases and V by 6 bases; bases with no gene match: 9. Looked up from germline, CDR1 is MGHDK and CDR2 is SYGVNS. DNA of the CDR3: TGTGCCAGCAGAGCCGCGACAGGGACCGGCTACACCTTC. Its protein product is CASRAATGTGYTF.

This chain links TRBV25-1 with TRBJ1-6, with 8 bases lining up with TRBD1. Germline V lookup: CDR1 MGHDK, CDR2 SYGVNS. CDR3 length: 14 amino acids. The V gene end was trimmed by 7 bases and the J gene end by 6 bases; junction bases not matched to a gene: 5. The CDR3 sequence is CASTRTGPNSPLHF. DNA of the CDR3: TGTGCCAGCACTAGGACAGGGCCTAATTCACCCCTCCACTTT.

This clonotype was picked up many times. V and J are TRBV6-4 and TRBJ2-5; D possibly uses TRBD1 or TRBD2 (6 bases each). The CDR3 runs 14 residues. V lost 6 bases and J lost 5, with 16 bases in between. Germline CDR1 MRHNA, CDR2 SNTAGT. CDR3 region: CASSPVGGQETQYF. CDR3 DNA sequence: TGTGCCAGCAGCCCGGTAGGGGGGCAGGAGACCCAGTACTTC.

CDR3 loop: CASSIGTNSGTDTQYF. Written as DNA, the CDR3 is TGTGCCAGTAGTATCGGGACAAATTCTGGCACAGATACGCAGTATTTT. V is TRBV19 and J is TRBJ2-3; D possibly corresponds to TRBD1 (6 bases). CDR3 length: 16 amino acids. Deletions cut 3 bases from V and 1 base from J, with 14 bases between. CDR1 and CDR2 from the germline V gene are LNHDA and SQIVND (reference sequence).

The chain recombines TRBV14 with TRBJ1-2; no definite D call. The CDR3 length is 14 residues. The germline V gene has CDR1 SGHDN and CDR2 FVKESK. V lost 0 bases and J 7 bases, leaving 12 bases between the germline ends. The CDR3 loop reads CASSQDEGASGYTF. As DNA, the CDR3 is TGTGCCAGCAGCCAAGATGAGGGAGCCTCTGGCTACACCTTC.

This clonotype was detected ten times or more. The genes are TRBV5-8 and TRBJ1-1; D is possibly TRBD1 (5 bases). CDR1 and CDR2 from the germline V gene are SGHTS and YDEGEE. This CDR3 contains 13 residues. Trimming removed 6 bases at V and 0 bases at J, with 9 bases between. The CDR3 loop is CASTGHMNTEAFF. The CDR3 DNA sequence: TGTGCCAGCACCGGACACATGAACACTGAAGCTTTCTTT.

The CDR3 nucleotides read TGTGCCAGCAGCTTAGAACAGGGGGCTAGATACGAGCAGTACTTC. Translating gives CASSLEQGARYEQYF. The gene calls are TRBV11-2 and TRBJ2-7; 9 nucleotides align to TRBD1. The CDR3 consists of 15 residues. Germline trimming cut 0 bases from V and 4 bases from J; bases unmatched to any gene: 4. Germline V lookup: CDR1 SGHAT, CDR2 FQNNGV. Based on the CDR3 plus reference TRBV11-2 and TRBJ2-7, the full variable domain is EAGVAQSPRYKIIEKRQSVAFWCNPISGHATLYWYQQILGQGPKLLIQFQNNGVVDDSQLPKDRFSAERLKGVDSTLKIQPAKLEDSAVYLCASSLEQGARYEQYFGPGTRLTVT.

This chain joins TRBV2 and TRBJ1-1; D ambiguous. Germline loops: CDR1 SNHLY, CDR2 FYNNEI. The CDR3 runs to 13 residues. V lost 4 bases and J 3 bases, leaving 9 bases between the germline ends. The CDR3 nucleotides are TGTGCCAGCAGTGTATACGTGTACACTGAAGCTTTCTTT. This sequence encodes CASSVYVYTEAFF.

This clonotype has ten or more counts. The chain's CDR3 is CASSSSTNSPLHF. The DNA of the CDR3 is TGCGCCAGCAGCTCAAGCACTAATTCACCCCTCCACTTT. The chain is built from TRBV5-1 and TRBJ1-6; D ambiguous. Per the germline V gene, CDR1 is SGHRS and CDR2 is YFSETQ. The germline V and J ends were trimmed by 3 bases and 6 bases, with 7 bases remaining between them. The CDR3 has 13 residues.

Many counts were recorded for this clonotype. The genes are TRBV7-6 and TRBJ2-6; 8 bases map to TRBD1. Trimming at V came to 5 bases and at J to 0 bases, leaving 6 bases not matched to a gene. Germline values: CDR1 SGHVS, CDR2 FNYEAQ. The length of the CDR3 is 17 residues. The CDR3, as DNA: TGTGCCAGCAGCCGGGACAGGACCCGCTCTGGGGCCAACGTCCTGACTTTC. This translates into CASSRDRTRSGANVLTF. Combining the CDR3 with reference TRBV7-6 and TRBJ2-6 gives the whole variable domain GAGVSQSPRYKVTKRGQDVALRCDPISGHVSLYWYRQALGQGPEFLTYFNYEAQQDKSGLPNDRFSAERPEGSISTLTIQRTEQRDSAMYRCASSRDRTRSGANVLTFGAGSRLTVL.

This clonotype was seen many times. The rearrangement links TRBV29-1 to TRBJ1-1; D is unresolved. V lost 8 bases and J 0 bases, leaving 10 bases between the germline ends. Germline CDR1 is SQVTM and CDR2 is ANQGSEA. The CDR3 extends over 12 amino acids. The CDR3 loop is CSYRHVNTEAFF. DNA for the CDR3: TGCAGCTACCGGCACGTGAACACTGAAGCTTTCTTT.

Comment on this clonotype: This likely comes from a read error, as the CDR3 has no conserved phenylalanine or tryptophan at its end. The DNA is omitted, as the CDR3 cannot be located on it reliably, and the CDR3 follows TCRdb's listing. The CDR3 loop reads CASSMTGS. The chain has TRBV19 and TRBJ1-1. Germline assignment: CDR1 LNHDA and CDR2 SQIVND (reference sequence). 8 amino acids form the CDR3, both terminal residues included.

For this clonotype: This may be a read error, as it is one base from a much larger clone. The chain recombines TRBV2 with TRBJ2-2, with a tentative D call TRBD2 (6 bases). The CDR3 extends over 15 amino acids. Germline V gene sequence: CDR1 SNHLY, CDR2 FYNNEI. V was cut by 4 bases and J by 10 bases, with 19 bases left in between. The CDR3 bases are TGTGCCAGCAGTGTCCGTGGGAGGTACGGCGAGGAGCTGTTTTTT. It is translated as CASSVRGRYGEELFF.

This clonotype was counted between two and nine times. The rearrangement links TRBV7-9 to TRBJ2-2; 8 bases line up with TRBD1. Germline assignment: CDR1 SEHNR and CDR2 FQNEAQ (reference sequence). V gave up 2 bases and J gave up 6 bases; unmatched junction bases: 5. This CDR3 is built from 15 residues. CDR3 in amino acids: CASSLRTGRPGELFF. The CDR3 coding sequence is TGTGCCAGCAGCTTACGGACAGGGCGGCCCGGGGAGCTGTTTTTT.

As concerns this clonotype: Relative to the germline gene, one junction end is altered; a read error may explain this. The chain links TRBV15 to TRBJ2-6; 8 nucleotides match TRBD1. The CDR3 runs to 13 residues. Germline V gives CDR1 LNHNV, CDR2 YYDKDF (reference sequence). The chain's CDR3 is CATSRGTGRTEAF. CDR3 nucleotides: TGTGCCACCAGCAGAGGGACAGGGCGGACTGAAGCTTTC.

This clonotype was detected many times. The rearrangement links TRBV5-1 to TRBJ1-1, with TRBD1 as a possible D gene (6 bases). The ends were cut back, 6 bases at V and 4 bases at J, with 16 bases in the middle. CDR1 and CDR2 (germline): SGHRS, YFSETQ. The CDR3 has 14 residues. CDR3 region: CASTNRAEGTEAFF. CDR3 DNA: TGCGCCAGCACGAACAGGGCGGAAGGCACTGAAGCTTTCTTT.

This clonotype was counted ten times or more. The chain employs TRBV5-8 and TRBJ1-1; no definite D call. The CDR3 covers 13 residues. V gave up 3 bases and J gave up 6 bases, with 12 bases separating them. Germline CDR1 reads SGHTS; CDR2 reads YDEGEE. The CDR3 loop is CASSSVGLAEAFF. DNA for the CDR3: TGTGCCAGCAGCTCGGTAGGGCTGGCTGAAGCTTTCTTT.